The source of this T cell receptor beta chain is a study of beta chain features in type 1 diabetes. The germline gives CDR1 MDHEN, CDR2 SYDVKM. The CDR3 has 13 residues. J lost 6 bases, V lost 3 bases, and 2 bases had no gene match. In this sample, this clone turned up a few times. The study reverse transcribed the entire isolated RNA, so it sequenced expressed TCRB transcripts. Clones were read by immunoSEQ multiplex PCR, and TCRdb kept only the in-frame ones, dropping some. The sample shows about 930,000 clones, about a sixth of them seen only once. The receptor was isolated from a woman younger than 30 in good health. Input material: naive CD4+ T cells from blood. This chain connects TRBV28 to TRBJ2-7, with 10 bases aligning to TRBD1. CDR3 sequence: CASSFRTGGEQYF. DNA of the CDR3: TGTGCCAGCAGTTTCAGGACAGGGGGCGAGCAGTACTTC.